The 12 T cell receptor beta chains below come from one sample, sequenced in a study of shared clonotypes between healthy human individuals. Profiling relied on immunoSEQ multiplex PCR, and the TCRdb table lists in-frame clones only, not all of them. The repertoire holds over 950,000 clones, with about 80% as singletons. Sequences were obtained from memory CD4+ T cells from PBMCs. Indicated subset: CD45RA-negative fraction. These receptors were obtained from a man aged 18 to 30 in good health. Some clones in this sample may be carry-over from other donors' samples.

This sequence joins TRBV27 and TRBJ2-2; D might be TRBD1 (6 bases). Germline CDR1 and CDR2: MNHEY and SMNVEV (reference sequence). The V end lost 5 bases, the J end lost 3 bases, and 16 bases lay between the germline ends. CDR3 size: 16 residues. The CDR3 region is CASSKTGTQYTGELFF. DNA of the CDR3: TGTGCCAGCAGTAAAACCGGGACACAATACACCGGGGAGCTGTTTTTT.

V and J are TRBV2 and TRBJ1-2; D unclear. Trimming removed 7 bases from V and 2 bases from J, with 2 bases in between. The germline V gene has CDR1 SNHLY and CDR2 FYNNEI. The CDR3 totals 10 residues. CDR3 in DNA: TGTGCCAGCAAAAACTATGGCTACACCTTC. Its protein is CASKNYGYTF.

The chain recombines TRBV30 with TRBJ2-5; D is perhaps TRBD2 (6 bases). The V gene's germline CDR1 is GTSNPN and CDR2 SVGIG (reference sequence). The CDR3 contains 12 residues. V lost 3 bases and J lost 14, with 19 bases in between. The CDR3 bases are TGTGCCTGGAGCCCGACCGGGGGTCAGGCCTACTTC. This encodes CAWSPTGGQAYF.

This chain uses TRBV13 with TRBJ2-5; weak D call: TRBD2 (5 bases). CDR1 is PRHDT, CDR2 FYEKMQ, per germline (reference sequence). The CDR3 is made up of 13 amino acids. V was shortened by 5 bases and J by 4 bases, with 11 bases between the two germline ends. The CDR3 DNA is TGTGCCAGCAGCCCGTGGGCGGGAGAGACCCAGTACTTC. Translation gives CASSPWAGETQYF.

The genes are TRBV4-1 and TRBJ1-1; maybe TRBD1 (5 bases). This CDR3 contains 16 residues. V lost 4 bases and J lost 1, with 16 bases in between. CDR1 is MGHRA, CDR2 YSYEKL, per germline. CDR3 region: CASSLYFPTANTEAFF. CDR3 DNA: TGCGCCAGCAGCCTTTACTTCCCGACAGCGAACACTGAAGCTTTCTTT.

About this clone itself: Other DNA variants within this sample encode the same CDR3. This sequence joins TRBV29-1 and TRBJ1-1; 7 bases line up with TRBD1. The CDR3 is 12 residues long. Trimming removed 4 bases from V and 5 bases from J; junction bases left unmatched: 4. In germline, CDR1 is SQVTM, CDR2 ANQGSEA. The CDR3 sequence is CSVGQGRTEAFF. Here the CDR3 DNA reads TGCAGCGTTGGACAGGGTCGGACTGAAGCTTTCTTT.

The chain has TRBV27 and TRBJ1-4; tentative D call: TRBD1 (5 bases). The V and J ends lost 7 bases and 5 bases respectively, with 14 bases between them. This CDR3 has 14 amino acids. Germline values: CDR1 MNHEY, CDR2 SMNVEV (reference sequence). CDR3 amino acids: CASKTRGTNEKLFF. In nucleotides, the CDR3 is TGTGCCAGCAAGACGAGGGGCACGAATGAAAAACTGTTTTTT.

The V call is TRBV4-1, the J call TRBJ1-5; TRBD1 aligns across 12 bases. The CDR3 is made up of 19 amino acids. With V trimmed by 4 bases and J by 6 bases, 16 bases remained unmatched. Germline V gene lookup returns CDR1 MGHRA and CDR2 YSYEKL. In DNA form, the CDR3 reads TGCGCCAGCAGCCTGAAGTATCATGGGACAGGGGGCGAAGTTCAGCCCCAGCATTTT. It encodes CASSLKYHGTGGEVQPQHF.

The rearrangement uses TRBV7-2 and TRBJ2-7; 8 bases map to TRBD1. Per the germline V gene, CDR1 is SGHTA and CDR2 is FQGNSA. This CDR3 contains 15 residues. The V segment lost 1 base and the J segment 4 bases; nucleotides outside the gene matches: 6. The CDR3 sequence is CASSLGAGGRYEQYF. The CDR3 DNA is TGTGCCAGCAGCTTAGGGGCAGGGGGCAGATACGAGCAGTACTTC.

This clone showed up just a few times. V gene TRBV20-1 combines with J gene TRBJ1-5, with unresolved D. Trimming stripped 2 bases from V and 12 bases from J, with 11 bases between. Germline V CDR1 and CDR2: DFQATT, SNEGSKA (reference sequence). The CDR3 covers 11 residues. Written as DNA, the CDR3 is TGCAGTGCTAGATTGCGAGGGATCCAGCATTTT. This gives the protein CSARLRGIQHF.

This chain joins TRBV6-5 and TRBJ2-7, with D perhaps given as TRBD1 or TRBD2 (5 bases each). This CDR3 has 13 amino acids. CDR1 MNHEY and CDR2 SVGAGI come from the germline V gene. V lost 7 bases, J lost 3 bases, and 13 bases lay in between. CDR3 nucleotides: TGTGCCAGCAAGGGGAGTACCTTCTACGAGCAGTACTTC. Protein: CASKGSTFYEQYF.

The chain employs TRBV15 and TRBJ2-3, with 8 bases identical to TRBD2. V shed 3 bases and J 11 bases; nucleotides not matched to a gene: 16. The CDR3 has 16 residues. Germline V CDR1 and CDR2: LNHNV, YYDKDF (reference sequence). The CDR3 bases are TGTGCCACCAGCAGGGGTCTCACGGGACTAGAGGGAATGCAGTATTTT. This sequence encodes CATSRGLTGLEGMQYF.